The source of this T cell receptor (beta chain) is a study of regulatory T cells in long-lasting Graves disease. General observations from the study: A greater number of public clonotypes (approximately 2,500) was shared by persistent patients than by new patients (approximately 1,000). Persistent disease favored TRBV28, TRBJ1-2 and TRBJ2-5.

Time point: newly diagnosed GD, antithyroid drugs for less than 3 months. The TCR library was made from RNA that had been extracted from PBMCs in TRIzol. Investigators prepared the TCR beta libraries by applying iRepertoire HTBI primers and Arm-PCR of CDR3 regions. Using its own MiXCR run on the multiplex PCR reads, TCRdb lists one record per CDR3 protein. The sample lists 600,000 to 650,000 distinct CDR3 sequences, under 20% occurring once. The sample holds many counts of this clonotype. Its antigen is as yet unknown. Germline V gives CDR1 DFQATT, CDR2 SNEGSKA (reference sequence). The CDR3 sequence is 12 residues long. The V gene lost 2 bases and the J gene lost 1 base, with 3 bases spanning the gap. Another study also made use of these data, one on T cells in Graves' hyperthyroidism and ophthalmopathy. From that second work: Each patient was aged 18 to 65 and had newly diagnosed hyperthyroidism of under 2 months' duration. Most thyroid clonotypes expanded above 0.001 were also detected in blood.

This TCR derives from a woman in her thirties with Graves disease. The sequenced sample was peripheral blood mononuclear cells (PBMCs), obtained at new diagnosis, from a patient treated with antithyroid drugs. The chain carries TRBV20-1 and TRBJ2-1, with no clear D. CDR3 region: CSARPSYNEQFF. The CDR3 DNA reads TGCAGTGCTAGACCTTCCTACAATGAGCAGTTCTTC.